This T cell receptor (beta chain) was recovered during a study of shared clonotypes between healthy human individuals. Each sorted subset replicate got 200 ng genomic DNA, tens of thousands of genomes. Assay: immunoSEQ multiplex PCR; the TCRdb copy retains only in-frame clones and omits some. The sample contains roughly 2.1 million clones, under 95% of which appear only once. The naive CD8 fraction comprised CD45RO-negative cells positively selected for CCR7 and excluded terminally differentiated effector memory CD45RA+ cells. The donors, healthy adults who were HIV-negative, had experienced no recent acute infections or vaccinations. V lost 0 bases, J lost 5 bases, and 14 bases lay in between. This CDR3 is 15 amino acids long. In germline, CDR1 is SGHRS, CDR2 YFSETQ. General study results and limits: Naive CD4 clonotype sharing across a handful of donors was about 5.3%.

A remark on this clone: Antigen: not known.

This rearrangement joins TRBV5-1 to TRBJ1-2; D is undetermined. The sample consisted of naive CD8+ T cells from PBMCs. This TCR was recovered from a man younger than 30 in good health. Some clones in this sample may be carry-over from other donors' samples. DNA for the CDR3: TGCGCCAGCAGCTTGGCCAGTAGGGTGGAGTATGGCTACACCTTC. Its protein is CASSLASRVEYGYTF.